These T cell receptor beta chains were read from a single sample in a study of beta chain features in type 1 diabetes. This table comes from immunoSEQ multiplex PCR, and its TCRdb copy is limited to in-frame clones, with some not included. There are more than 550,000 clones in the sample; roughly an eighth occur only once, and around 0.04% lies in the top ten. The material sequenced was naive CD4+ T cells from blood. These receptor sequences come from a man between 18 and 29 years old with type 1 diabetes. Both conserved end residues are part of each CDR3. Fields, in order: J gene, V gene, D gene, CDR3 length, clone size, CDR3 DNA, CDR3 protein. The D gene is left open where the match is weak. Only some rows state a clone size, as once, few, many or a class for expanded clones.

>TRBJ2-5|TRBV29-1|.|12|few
TGCAGCGTTCCTTTCCTTGCAGGGACCCAGTACTTC
CSVPFLAGTQYF
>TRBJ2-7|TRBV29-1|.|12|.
TGCAGCGTGGGCGGGAACACCTACGAGCAGTACTTC
CSVGGNTYEQYF
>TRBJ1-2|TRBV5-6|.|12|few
TGTGCCAGCATTCGGCAGGGAGGCGGCTACACCTTC
CASIRQGGGYTF
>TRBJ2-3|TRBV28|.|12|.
TGTGCCTTACGCGGGGACACAGATACGCAGTATTTT
CALRGDTDTQYF
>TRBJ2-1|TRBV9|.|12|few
TGTGCCAGCAGCGCCCTTGAATTCCAGCAGTTCTTC
CASSALEFQQFF
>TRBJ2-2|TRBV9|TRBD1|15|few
TGTGCCAGCAGCCCGCGGACAGGGGGAACCGGGGAGCTGTTTTTT
CASSPRTGGTGELFF
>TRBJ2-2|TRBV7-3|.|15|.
TGTGCCAGCAGCTTAGAAGGGACTAACACCGGGGAGCTGTTTTTT
CASSLEGTNTGELFF
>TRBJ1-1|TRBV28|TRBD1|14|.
TGTGCCAGCATTTTACAGGGGTCGGGCACTGAAGCTTTCTTT
CASILQGSGTEAFF
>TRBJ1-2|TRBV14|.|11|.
TGTGCCAGCAGCCAAGGATATGGCTACACCTTC
CASSQGYGYTF
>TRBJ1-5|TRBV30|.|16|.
TGTGCCTGGAGTGTAGCCAGAGACCATAGCAATCAGCCCCAGCATTTT
CAWSVARDHSNQPQHF
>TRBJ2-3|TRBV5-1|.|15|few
TGCGCCAGCAGCTTGGCCGGGTTTCCCGCAGATACGCAGTATTTT
CASSLAGFPADTQYF
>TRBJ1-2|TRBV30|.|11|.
TGTGCCTGGAGTGTATGGTATGGCTACACCTTC
CAWSVWYGYTF
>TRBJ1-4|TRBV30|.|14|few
TGTGCCTGGAGTAGGGGCGTAAGGAGTGAAAAACTGTTTTTT
CAWSRGVRSEKLFF
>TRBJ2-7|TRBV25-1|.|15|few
TGTGCCAGCAGTGAACAAGGAGGACGGAGATACGAGCAGTACTTC
CASSEQGGRRYEQYF
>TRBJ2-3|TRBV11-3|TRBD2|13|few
TGTGCCAGCTCCCGGGGAGGGACAGATACGCAGTATTTT
CASSRGGTDTQYF
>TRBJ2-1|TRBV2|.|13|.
TGTGCCAGCAGTGCCGGGATCTACAATGAGCAGTTCTTC
CASSAGIYNEQFF
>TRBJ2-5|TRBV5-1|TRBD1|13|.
TGCGCCAGCACACTGACAGGGGAAGAGACCCAGTACTTC
CASTLTGEETQYF
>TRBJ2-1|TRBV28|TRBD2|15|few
TGTGCCAGCAGTAAGGGAGGGACTTCCTACAATGAGCAGTTCTTC
CASSKGGTSYNEQFF
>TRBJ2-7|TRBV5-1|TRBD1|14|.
TGCGCCAGCAGCTTGGGACAGGGGGCCTACGAGCAGTACTTC
CASSLGQGAYEQYF
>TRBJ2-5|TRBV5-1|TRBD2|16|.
TGCGCCAGCAGCCCCGGACTAGCGGGAGGGGAAGAGACCCAGTACTTC
CASSPGLAGGEETQYF
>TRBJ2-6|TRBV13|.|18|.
TGTGCCAGCAGCTTAGGCCTGGGCAGTCCCCCGGGGGCCAACGTCCTGACTTTC
CASSLGLGSPPGANVLTF
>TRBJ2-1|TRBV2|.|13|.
TGTGCCAGCAGTGGCCCCACCCACAATGAGCAGTTCTTC
CASSGPTHNEQFF
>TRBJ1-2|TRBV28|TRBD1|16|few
TGTGCCAGCAGTGTCACTACCGGGACAGATCATTATGGCTACACCTTC
CASSVTTGTDHYGYTF
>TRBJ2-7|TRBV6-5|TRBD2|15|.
TGTGCCAGCAGTTACTCCGGGACTAGCTCCTACGAGCAGTACTTC
CASSYSGTSSYEQYF
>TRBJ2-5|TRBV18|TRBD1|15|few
TGTGCCAGCTCACCACCCGGGACAGGGGGAGAGACCCAGTACTTC
CASSPPGTGGETQYF
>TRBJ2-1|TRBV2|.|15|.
TGTGCCACAGTTCAGGACGGGGTGGGCTACAATGAGCAGTTCTTC
CATVQDGVGYNEQFF
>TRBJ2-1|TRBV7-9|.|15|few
TGTGCCAGCAGCTTTCCAGGGAATATCTACAATGAGCAGTTCTTC
CASSFPGNIYNEQFF
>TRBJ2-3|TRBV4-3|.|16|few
TGCGCCAGCAGCCAAGATCCAAGAGGGGTAACAGATACGCAGTATTTT
CASSQDPRGVTDTQYF
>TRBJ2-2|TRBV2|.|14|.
TGTGCCAGCAGTGGACAGATGAACACCGGGGAGCTGTTTTTT
CASSGQMNTGELFF